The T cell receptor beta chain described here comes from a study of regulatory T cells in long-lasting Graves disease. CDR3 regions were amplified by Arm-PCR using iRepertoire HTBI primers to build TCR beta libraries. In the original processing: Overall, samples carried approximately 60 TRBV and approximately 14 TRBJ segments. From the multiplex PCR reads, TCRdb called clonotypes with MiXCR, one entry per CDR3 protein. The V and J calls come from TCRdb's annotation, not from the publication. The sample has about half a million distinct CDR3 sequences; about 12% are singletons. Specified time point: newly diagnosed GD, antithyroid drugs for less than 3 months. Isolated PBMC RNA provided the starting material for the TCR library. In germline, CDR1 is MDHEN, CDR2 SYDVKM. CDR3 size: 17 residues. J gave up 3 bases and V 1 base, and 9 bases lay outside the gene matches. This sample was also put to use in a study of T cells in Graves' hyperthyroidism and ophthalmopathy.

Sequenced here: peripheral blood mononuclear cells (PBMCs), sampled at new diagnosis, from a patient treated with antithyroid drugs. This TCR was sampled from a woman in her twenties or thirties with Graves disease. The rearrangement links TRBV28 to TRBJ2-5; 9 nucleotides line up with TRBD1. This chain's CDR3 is CASSLYRGTGSEETQYF. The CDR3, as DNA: TGTGCCAGCAGTTTATACCGCGGGACAGGGAGCGAAGAGACCCAGTACTTC.